The present T cell receptor (beta chain) was sequenced within a study of shared clonotypes between healthy human individuals. The overall study: Each donor's CD8 memory used one plate, CD8 naive two, each CD4 subset three.

Worth noting for this clone: Its antigen is still unknown. Other DNA sequences in the sample encode the same CDR3.

Here immunoSEQ multiplex PCR was the method, and the copy in TCRdb shows in-frame clones only, minus some. Seen here are around 2,000,000 clones, more than 85% observed once, and the top ten hold 1.5% to 2%. Naive CD8 cells lacked CD45RO and underwent positive selection for CCR7, leaving out terminally differentiated effector memory CD45RA+ cells. Trimming cost V 8 bases and J 0 bases; bases outside gene matches: 4. Germline lookup yields CDR1 LNHDA and CDR2 SQIVND (reference sequence). The CDR3 consists of 13 residues. Study-wide results and caveats: Rarefaction showed sorted-subset sequencing was incomplete despite large depth.

The sequenced sample was naive CD8+ T cells from PBMCs. The genes are TRBV19 and TRBJ2-7; 7 nucleotides match TRBD1. This sequence originates from a man aged 18 to 29 in good health. Some clones in this sample may be carry-over from other donors' samples. Here the CDR3 DNA reads TGTGCCAGTCGGGACAGAGGCTCCTACGAGCAGTACTTC. Amino acid sequence: CASRDRGSYEQYF.